This T cell receptor (beta chain) is drawn from a study of blood T cell repertoires in COVID-19. About the research overall: COVID-19 samples collected from the United States, Italy and Spain covered acute and convalescent phases. The analysed material was cDNA or gDNA that came from T cells, B-cell-depleted T cells, or PBMCs.

Seattle cases were enrolled at active infection and followed longitudinally. Germline assignment: CDR1 SGHTA and CDR2 FQGNSA. Trimming pared 2 bases from V and 0 bases from J, leaving 10 bases between. CDR3 size: 16 residues. Original data processing: Amplification of reference gene primers was used by the study to estimate nucleated cell counts. Sequencing used immunoSEQ multiplex PCR; TCRdb keeps in-frame clones, though not all of them. That table is the source of V, J and clone size, and D and trimming were worked out from the DNA. The sample holds under 400,000 clones, approximately 88% seen once.

The rearrangement uses TRBV7-2 and TRBJ2-2, with D perhaps TRBD1 (5 bases). The sequenced sample consisted of peripheral blood. This sequence originates from a woman between 25 and 40 years old with COVID-19, enrolled during active disease. As DNA, the CDR3 is TGTGCCAGCAGCTTATTACGGACATCGAACACCGGGGAGCTGTTTTTT. Translating gives CASSLLRTSNTGELFF.